The 26 T cell receptor beta chains presented below share a single source sample, sequenced in a study of response to subunit inactivated influenza vaccine. TCRdb called the RT-PCR reads again in MiXCR, with one record for every CDR3 protein. The sample includes approximately 500,000 distinct CDR3 sequences, approximately 22% seen only once; the top ten take 2.5% to 3%. This sample was shared with a second study, whose subject was T cells expressing NK-cell markers. As reported in that work: UMIs were included in TCR beta cDNA generated by 5'RACE template switching.

Source: CD4+ T cells sorted from PBMCs, taken 11 to 12 days after vaccination. These receptors originate from a man aged 50 or older who received an inactivated influenza vaccine.

On this clonotype: At one end the junction does not follow the germline gene, possibly because of a read error. CDR3 in DNA: TGTGCTAGCAGCTTCAGCGAAGGAAAGACCCAGTACTTC. Encoded protein: CASSFSEGKTQYF. The rearrangement links TRBV7-7 to TRBJ2-5; D unclear. This CDR3 contains 13 residues. Germline V lookup: CDR1 SSHAT, CDR2 FNYEAQ (reference sequence).

In DNA, the CDR3 is TGTGCCAGCAGCTCACTAGCGGGAGGTTTAGATACGCAGTATTTT. Translated, it gives CASSSLAGGLDTQYF. This chain links TRBV7-6 with TRBJ2-3; 12 bases line up with TRBD2. CDR3 size: 15 residues. V lost 4 bases to trimming and J lost 5 bases; unmatched junction nucleotides: 4. CDR1 and CDR2 from the germline V gene are SGHVS and FNYEAQ.

This clonotype was seen more than once but under ten times. The rearrangement links TRBV7-2 to TRBJ2-7; D assignment may be TRBD1 or TRBD2 (5 bases each). The V gene lost 5 bases and the J gene lost 6 bases, with 14 bases spanning the gap. In germline, CDR1 is SGHTA, CDR2 FQGNSA. The CDR3 covers 13 residues. CDR3 residues: CASSEGPLLEQYF. The CDR3, as DNA: TGTGCCAGCAGCGAGGGGCCCCTCCTCGAGCAGTACTTC.

This clonotype was observed a few times. This CDR3 is CASSQDWFEQFF. Here the CDR3 DNA reads TGTGCCAGCAGCCAAGACTGGTTTGAGCAGTTCTTC. The chain has TRBV14 and TRBJ2-1, with D unresolved. Trimming stripped 0 bases from V and 9 bases from J, with 6 bases between. The CDR3 length is 12 residues. CDR1 and CDR2 from the germline V gene are SGHDN and FVKESK.

J is TRBJ1-3 and V is TRBV20-1; D is ambiguous. This CDR3 spans 12 amino acids. V was cut by 1 base and J by 2 bases, with 3 bases left in between. The germline V gene has CDR1 DFQATT and CDR2 SNEGSKA (reference sequence). CDR3 DNA sequence: TGCAGTGCTAGAGGGGCTGGAAACACCATATATTTT. Translating it yields CSARGAGNTIYF.

This clonotype was seen only a few times. V and J are TRBV7-8 and TRBJ2-5; 7 nucleotides match TRBD2. Trimming cost V 3 bases and J 2 bases; bases outside gene matches: 12. Germline V gene data show CDR1 as SGHVS and CDR2 as FQNEAQ. This CDR3 spans 17 amino acids. CDR3 sequence: CASSFRLALVGQETQYF. The DNA for the CDR3 is TGTGCCAGCAGCTTTAGACTAGCCCTCGTAGGGCAAGAGACCCAGTACTTC.

This clonotype has a count of ten or more. The chain is built from TRBV11-2 and TRBJ1-5; the D is unclear. The CDR3 has 13 residues. Germline V gene data show CDR1 as SGHAT and CDR2 as FQNNGV. Trimming cost V 4 bases and J 3 bases, with 7 bases left between them. The DNA of the CDR3 is TGTGCCAGCAGCTCCGGACTCAATCAGCCCCAGCATTTT. Its translation is CASSSGLNQPQHF.

This clonotype was recorded many times. This sequence joins TRBV7-9 and TRBJ2-7, with D unclear. Per the germline V gene, CDR1 is SEHNR and CDR2 is FQNEAQ (reference sequence). Trimming cost V 1 base and J 7 bases, with 8 bases left between them. The CDR3 extends over 12 amino acids. In nucleotides, the CDR3 is TGTGCCAGCAGCTTAGGAGCGCGAGAGCAGTACTTC. The encoded protein is CASSLGAREQYF.

This clonotype was recorded once. CDR3 DNA sequence: TGTGCCAGTAGTCCCGGACAGCCTATCACTTATGGCTACACCTTC. This codes for CASSPGQPITYGYTF. The chain joins TRBV19 to TRBJ1-2; D perhaps matches TRBD1 (6 bases). The CDR3 is 15 residues long. The ends were cut back, 5 bases at V and 5 bases at J, with 18 bases in the middle. Germline values: CDR1 LNHDA, CDR2 SQIVND (reference sequence).

The sample holds a few counts of this clonotype. The J gene is TRBJ1-6, the V gene TRBV7-6; maybe TRBD1 (5 bases). V dropped 5 bases and J dropped 7 bases, with 15 bases sitting between them. CDR1 is SGHVS, CDR2 FNYEAQ, per germline. There are 15 residues in the CDR3. CDR3 in amino acids: CASSPQGTVNSPLHF. CDR3 in DNA: TGTGCCAGCAGCCCACAAGGGACGGTGAATTCACCCCTCCACTTT.

This clonotype was observed many times. The V gene is TRBV6-2 or TRBV6-3, the J gene TRBJ1-5, with D unclear. The CDR3 spans 13 residues. Germline values: CDR1 MNHEY, CDR2 SVGEGT. Trimming took 4 bases from V and 7 from J, leaving 11 bases between them. In DNA form, the CDR3 reads TGTGCCAGCAGTTCAAGACCTAGCCAGCCCCAGCATTTT. This sequence encodes CASSSRPSQPQHF.

This chain joins TRBV7-2 and TRBJ2-3; 8 bases fit TRBD2. V was clipped by 5 bases and J by 2 bases; unmatched bases: 6. The germline V gene encodes CDR1 SGHTA and CDR2 FQGNSA. The CDR3 runs to 15 residues. The CDR3, as DNA: TGTGCCAGCAGCGCCCGGGGGGGCCACACAGATACGCAGTATTTT. It is translated as CASSARGGHTDTQYF.

This clonotype was counted ten times or more. The chain carries TRBV5-1 and TRBJ2-3, with 8 nucleotides matching TRBD2. Per germline, CDR1 SGHRS and CDR2 YFSETQ. The CDR3 has 19 amino acids. Germline trimming cut 0 bases from V and 0 bases from J; bases unmatched to any gene: 12. For the CDR3, the DNA is TGCGCCAGCAGCTTGGCGGCGTCCCCGGGACTAGGAAGCACAGATACGCAGTATTTT. Translated, it gives CASSLAASPGLGSTDTQYF.

There are a few counts of this clonotype. The chain has TRBV5-1 and TRBJ2-7, with 8 bases matching TRBD1. The CDR3 consists of 15 residues. Germline CDR1 and CDR2: SGHRS and YFSETQ. V shed 4 bases, J shed 2 bases, and the junction held 8 bases outside the gene matches. This chain's CDR3 is CASSLTGEITYEQYF. CDR3 bases: TGCGCCAGCAGCCTGACAGGGGAAATCACCTACGAGCAGTACTTC.

This clonotype was recorded a few times. The CDR3 is CAIRRDKRLSNEQFF. The DNA for the CDR3 is TGTGCCATCAGGCGGGACAAGCGGTTGAGTAATGAGCAGTTCTTC. The chain couples TRBV10-3 to TRBJ2-1, with D possibly being TRBD1 or TRBD2 (6 bases each). V lost 6 bases to trimming and J lost 7 bases, with 19 bases between them. CDR3 size: 15 residues. Looked up from germline, CDR1 is ENHRY and CDR2 is SYGVKD.

The V call is TRBV5-1, the J call TRBJ2-2, with 7 bases identical to TRBD2. V trimming: 0 bases; J trimming: 1 base; junction bases outside the gene matches: 3. CDR3 length: 16 residues. The germline gives CDR1 SGHRS, CDR2 YFSETQ. The CDR3 nucleotides are TGCGCCAGCAGCTTGGGAGTAGCGGGGAACACCGGGGAGCTGTTTTTT. Translated: CASSLGVAGNTGELFF.

This clonotype was picked up a small number of times. The rearrangement uses TRBV4-2 and TRBJ2-2; 8 nucleotides match TRBD2. Germline CDR1 is LGHNA and CDR2 is YNFKEQ. The CDR3 is 17 residues long. With 0 bases clipped from V and 3 bases from J, the junction kept 6 bases outside the gene matches. The CDR3 DNA reads TGTGCCAGCAGCCAAGATCCTCGGCGGGGGGACACCGGGGAGCTGTTTTTT. Amino acid sequence: CASSQDPRRGDTGELFF.

This clonotype was found a few times. The rearrangement links TRBV4-2 to TRBJ2-5; 9 bases align to TRBD2. This CDR3 comprises 16 residues. The V gene's germline CDR1 is LGHNA and CDR2 YNFKEQ. V gave up 0 bases and J gave up 3 bases; unmatched junction bases: 5. The CDR3: CASSQDGLAGKETQYF. In DNA, the CDR3 is TGTGCCAGCAGCCAAGACGGCCTAGCGGGAAAAGAGACCCAGTACTTC.

The chain employs TRBV7-8 and TRBJ2-5, with a tentative D call TRBD2 (6 bases). The germline CDR1 and CDR2 sequences are SGHVS and FQNEAQ. This CDR3 region has 13 residues. The ends were cut back, 4 bases at V and 5 bases at J, with 11 bases in the middle. CDR3 sequence reads: CASSYRTIETQYF. CDR3 coding DNA: TGTGCCAGCAGCTACAGGACTATTGAGACCCAGTACTTC.

V and J are TRBV5-6 and TRBJ2-3; no firm D call. The V gene's germline CDR1 is SGHDT and CDR2 YYEEEE. There are 12 residues in the CDR3. Trimming took off 3 bases at V and 7 bases at J, with 9 bases between the two ends. The CDR3 sequence: CASSSGGNTQYF. Here the CDR3 DNA reads TGTGCCAGCAGCTCAGGTGGAAATACGCAGTATTTT.

V is TRBV20-1 and J is TRBJ1-1; possibly TRBD1 for D (6 bases). Trimming left V 1 base short and J 3 bases short, with 9 bases between. The CDR3 extends over 13 amino acids. CDR1 and CDR2 (germline): DFQATT, SNEGSKA (reference sequence). The CDR3, as DNA: TGCAGTGCTAGAGCAGGGGCAGACACTGAAGCTTTCTTT. Translated, it gives CSARAGADTEAFF.

Worth noting for this clonotype: An end of the junction does not agree with germline; a read error may underlie this. The rearrangement joins TRBV5-1 to TRBJ2-1; 9 nucleotides agree with TRBD1. The CDR3 is 15 residues long. Germline V gene sequence: CDR1 SGHRS, CDR2 YFSETQ. CDR3 nucleotide sequence: TGCGCCAGCAGCCCCGGGACAGGGAGGTACAATGACCAGTTCTTC. Translating gives CASSPGTGRYNDQFF.

This clonotype was counted only a few times. The chain uses TRBV3-1 and TRBJ2-1, with 15 bases that match TRBD2. This CDR3 has 19 residues. Trimming removed 2 bases from V and 4 bases from J; junction bases left unmatched: 9. Germline V CDR1 and CDR2: LGHDT, YNNKEL (reference sequence). The CDR3 DNA follows: TGTGCCAGCAGCCAACACCCCGGGACTAGCGGGAGGAAATACAATGAGCAGTTCTTC. Residues: CASSQHPGTSGRKYNEQFF.

The chain combines TRBV29-1 with TRBJ2-1; D is uncertain. Trimming removed 7 bases at V and 3 bases at J, with 10 bases between. Germline values: CDR1 SQVTM, CDR2 ANQGSEA. The CDR3 loop spans 12 amino acids. CDR3 protein: CSALDHYNEQFF. The CDR3 nucleotides read TGCAGCGCCCTGGACCACTACAATGAGCAGTTCTTC.

The rearrangement links TRBV2 to TRBJ1-3; D remains unclear. V dropped 4 bases and J dropped 0 bases, with 10 bases sitting between them. CDR1 is SNHLY and CDR2 is FYNNEI in the germline V gene. The CDR3 is 15 amino acids. CDR3 amino acids: CASSADSVSGNTIYF. In DNA form, the CDR3 reads TGTGCCAGCAGTGCGGACTCGGTCTCTGGAAACACCATATATTTT.

This clonotype was seen at least ten times. This chain joins TRBV6-5 and TRBJ2-7; no definite D call. Trimming took 0 bases from V and 0 from J, leaving 9 bases between them. The CDR3 contains 15 residues. Germline assignment: CDR1 MNHEY and CDR2 SVGAGI. In DNA, the CDR3 is TGTGCCAGCAGTTACTCGTACGGGTTCTCCTACGAGCAGTACTTC. Translating it yields CASSYSYGFSYEQYF.